A selection of T cell receptor beta chains follows, all from one sample in a study of T cell responses to AZD1222 COVID-19 vaccine. The repertoire was sequenced with immunoSEQ multiplex PCR; TCRdb's copy has only in-frame clones and lacks some. The repertoire holds approximately 160,000 clones, with 90% to 95% as singletons. The material sequenced was peripheral blood, taken on day 0 of AZD1222 vaccination. Receptors were obtained from an adult in good health. CDR3s include the opening cysteine and the closing phenylalanine or tryptophan. The order of the fields is J gene, V gene, CDR3 protein.

TRBJ2-3 | TRBV11-2 | CASSLPGAGTDTQYF
TRBJ1-2 | TRBV5-6 | CASSFRPEQGHYGYTF
TRBJ1-4 | TRBV5-1 | CASSLAGTRRGEKLFF
TRBJ1-1 | TRBV5-1 | CASSLDAGTGGTEAFF
TRBJ1-1 | TRBV7-9 | CASRARANTEAFF
TRBJ2-3 | TRBV11-2 | CASRTTDTQYF
TRBJ2-3 | TRBV3-1/TRBV3-2 | CASSQDSLGTQYF
TRBJ2-3 | TRBV29-1 | CSVDTSGGLRTDTQYF
TRBJ2-3 | TRBV5-1 | CASSYQADRTDTQYF
TRBJ1-2 | TRBV28 | CASSPLTHFYTF
TRBJ1-3 | TRBV7-8 | CASSLFGAGNTIYF
TRBJ1-3 | TRBV10-3 | CAISDHSRTAYSGNTIYF
TRBJ2-3 | TRBV9 | CASSVREGYTDTQYF
TRBJ2-7 | TRBV20-1 | CSASLQGLSEQYF
TRBJ2-3 | TRBV5-6 | CASSLKAYTDTQYF
TRBJ2-7 | TRBV5-1 | CASSLLGGVGYEQYF
TRBJ1-5 | TRBV28 | CASSLLGGPSNQPQHF
TRBJ2-5 | TRBV5-1 | CASSLAGRTGQETQYF
TRBJ1-2 | TRBV6-1 | CASSEGKKAAGTF
TRBJ2-2 | TRBV4-2 | CASSQDRTLGELFF
TRBJ1-3 | TRBV7-6 | CASSFSASSLRGNTIYF
TRBJ1-1 | TRBV29-1 | CSVAGGNTEAFF
TRBJ1-5 | TRBV27 | CASSFRAGDQPQHF
TRBJ1-1 | TRBV4-3 | CASSHVLGNTEAFF
TRBJ1-5 | TRBV9 | CASSAGTAANQPQHF
TRBJ2-2 | TRBV4-1 | CASSHLGRDTGELFF
TRBJ1-1 | TRBV12-5 | CASGWTEDLNTEAFF
TRBJ1-1 | TRBV19 | CASSIDRDTEAFF
TRBJ2-5 | TRBV19 | CASSNRGRETQYF
TRBJ1-3 | TRBV29-1 | CSVEGPGNTIYF
TRBJ1-2 | TRBV4-1 | CASSQDGTGLLYGYTF
TRBJ1-3 | TRBV11-2 | CASSLDRNTIYF
TRBJ1-1 | TRBV9 | CASSARDSSEAFF
TRBJ2-7 | TRBV27 | CASSSAGSGSYEQYF
TRBJ1-2 | TRBV4-2 | CASSQETGSGYTF
TRBJ1-6 | TRBV6-1 | CASSERWGSPLHF
TRBJ2-2 | TRBV18 | CASSRTGTVNTGELFF
TRBJ2-1 | TRBV3-1/TRBV3-2 | CASSPYRGRAPIEQFF
TRBJ1-2 | TRBV19 | CASSFPGQTLYGYTF
TRBJ2-7 | TRBV9 | CASSHGLAATYEQYF
TRBJ1-5 | TRBV7-2 | CASSFAGVSNQPQHF
TRBJ1-2 | TRBV7-9 | CASSHGEDYGYTF
TRBJ2-7 | TRBV21-1 | CASSKRGVEYRLIYEQYF
TRBJ1-1 | TRBV19 | CASSRQGSTEAFF
TRBJ1-1 | TRBV6-5 | CASSSGLLSTEAFF
TRBJ1-1 | TRBV12-5 | CASGLAGQGGTEAFF
TRBJ2-1 | TRBV3-1/TRBV3-2 | CASSLIPGNEQFF
TRBJ1-2 | TRBV20-1 | CSAGEVYGYTF
TRBJ1-1 | TRBV2 | CASSQPGMGTEAFF
TRBJ1-2 | TRBV21-1 | CASSKLFSGILSYGYTF
TRBJ1-5 | TRBV9 | CASSVGGLSEPQHF